Given below is one T cell receptor (beta chain) in context. It lacks a known antigen. No much larger clone is present one base from it, and per-base qualities are unavailable. This entry belongs to a study of Ad26.COV2.S vaccination and SARS-CoV-2 variants (dated by TCRdb to the early 2020s). Study-wide context: Sequencing of the TCRbeta repertoire served to evaluate the specificity and breadth of SARS-CoV-2-reactive T cell receptors following Ad26.COV2.S vaccination. A total of approximately 30 samples were included in the TCR-sequenced set, comprising around 20 Ad26.COV2.S vaccine recipients, 5 placebo recipients and 8 SARS-CoV-2 convalescent individuals. General findings and caveats noted by the study authors: The authors noted that total T cell responses may have been underestimated by the TCR breadth and depth analyses. Compared with placebo recipients, Ad26.COV2.S recipients showed higher spike-specific TCR breadth (P = 0.0014). Non-spike TCR breadth was comparable between vaccine and placebo recipients, consistent with the vaccine containing only spike. After vaccination, spike-specific CD8+ and CD4+ T cell responses were reported to show substantial breadth.

Interpreted using the paper, the time point label stands for: individuals recovered from natural SARS-CoV-2 infection. The immunoSEQ Assay was used to sequence TCRbeta CDR3 regions. After extraction, genomic DNA underwent amplification by bias-controlled multiplex PCR, followed by high-throughput sequencing. The paper's data handling went like this. To quantify the absolute abundance of every unique TCRbeta CDR3 region, sequences were collapsed and filtered. T cell fraction was estimated by normalization of TCRbeta template counts to usable DNA, with usable DNA being measured through amplification of reference genes present in all nucleated cells. Repertoire TCRs were annotated as SARS-CoV-2-specific by exact matching of V gene, CDR3 amino acid sequence and J gene to a known reactive TCR set. MIRA supplied the reference SARS-CoV-2 TCR set, which was filtered for enrichment in COVID-19-positive ImmuneCODE repertoires so that public or cross-reactive TCRs were removed. Drawing on the MIRA antigens, annotated TCRs were analysed further at the level of specific ORF or position within ORF. Breadth was defined as the number of annotated unique rearrangements divided by the total number of unique productive rearrangements, and depth was defined as the summed frequency of the annotated unique rearrangements. Two-sided Wilcoxon rank-sum tests were applied when comparing TCR breadth between groups. The clones in this table, taken by TCRdb from immuneACCESS, are in-frame only. Not every clone is retained; where verified, under half of the shortfall comes from an unresolved V gene, and the cause of the rest is unknown. For V, J and clone size, that table is used; D and trimming come from the DNA. The sample table records around 7,000 clones; 84% of these occur just once. Roughly 30% of the sample is held by the ten biggest clonotypes.

The germline V gene (reference sequence) yields MNHNY for CDR1 and SVGAGI for CDR2. V is cut by 6 bases and J by 3 bases, and the space between the germline ends is 23 bases. The CDR3 spans 17 residues, from the cysteine through the phenylalanine. The kept DNA is CDR3 alone, 51 bases in frame from the first base. The chain joins TRBV6-6 to TRBJ1-2, with no D gene named confidently. The clonotype originates from a human donor who had recovered from COVID-19. Sequences were derived from peripheral blood, sampled after recovery from COVID-19. The CDR3: CASRRGLGSTWDYGYTF. In nucleotide form, the sequence is TGTGCCAGCAGACGAGGACTAGGGTCCACATGGGACTATGGCTACACCTTC.